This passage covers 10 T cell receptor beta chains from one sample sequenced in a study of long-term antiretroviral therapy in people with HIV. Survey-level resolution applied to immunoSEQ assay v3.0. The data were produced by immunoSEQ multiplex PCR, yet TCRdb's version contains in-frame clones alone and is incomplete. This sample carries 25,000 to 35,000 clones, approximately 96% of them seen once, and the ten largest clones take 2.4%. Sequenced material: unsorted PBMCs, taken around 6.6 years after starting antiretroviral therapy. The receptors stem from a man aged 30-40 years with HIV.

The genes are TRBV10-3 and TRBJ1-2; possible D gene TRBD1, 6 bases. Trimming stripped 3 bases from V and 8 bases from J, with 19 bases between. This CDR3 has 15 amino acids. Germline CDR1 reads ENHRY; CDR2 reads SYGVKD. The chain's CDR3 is CAISDFGLGGGGYTF. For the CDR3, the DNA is TGTGCCATCAGTGATTTCGGTTTAGGGGGAGGCGGCTACACCTTC.

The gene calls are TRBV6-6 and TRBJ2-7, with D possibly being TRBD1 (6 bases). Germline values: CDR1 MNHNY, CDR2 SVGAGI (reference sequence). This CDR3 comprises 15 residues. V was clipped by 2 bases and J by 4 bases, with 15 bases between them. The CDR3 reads CASSYRTEAGYEQYF. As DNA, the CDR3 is TGTGCCAGCAGTTACCGGACAGAGGCGGGTTACGAGCAGTACTTC.

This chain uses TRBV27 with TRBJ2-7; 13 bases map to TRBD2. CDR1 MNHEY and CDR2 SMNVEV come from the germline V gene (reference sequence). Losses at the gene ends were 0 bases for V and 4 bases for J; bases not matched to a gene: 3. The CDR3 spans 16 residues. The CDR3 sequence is CASSLSRTSGSYEQYF. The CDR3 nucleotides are TGTGCCAGCAGTTTATCTAGGACTAGCGGGAGTTACGAGCAGTACTTC.

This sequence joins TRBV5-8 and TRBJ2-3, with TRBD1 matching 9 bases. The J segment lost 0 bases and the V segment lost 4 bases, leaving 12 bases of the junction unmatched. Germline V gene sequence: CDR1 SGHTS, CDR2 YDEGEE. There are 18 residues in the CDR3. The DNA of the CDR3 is TGTGCCAGCAGCCCTTACAGGGGGCCTAACTCTAGCACAGATACGCAGTATTTT. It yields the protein CASSPYRGPNSSTDTQYF.

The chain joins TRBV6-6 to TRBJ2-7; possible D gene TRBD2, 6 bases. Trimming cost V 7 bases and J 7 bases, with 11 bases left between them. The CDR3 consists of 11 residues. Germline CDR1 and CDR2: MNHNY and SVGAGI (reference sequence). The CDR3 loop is CASTRGGEQYF. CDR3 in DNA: TGTGCCAGCACCCGTGGGGGGGAGCAGTACTTC.

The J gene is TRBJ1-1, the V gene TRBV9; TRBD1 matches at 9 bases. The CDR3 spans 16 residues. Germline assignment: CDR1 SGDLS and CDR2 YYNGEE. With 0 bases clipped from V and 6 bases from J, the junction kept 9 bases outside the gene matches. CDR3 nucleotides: TGTGCCAGCAGCGTAGTGTCTGGGACAGGGTTCTCTGAAGCTTTCTTT. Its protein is CASSVVSGTGFSEAFF.

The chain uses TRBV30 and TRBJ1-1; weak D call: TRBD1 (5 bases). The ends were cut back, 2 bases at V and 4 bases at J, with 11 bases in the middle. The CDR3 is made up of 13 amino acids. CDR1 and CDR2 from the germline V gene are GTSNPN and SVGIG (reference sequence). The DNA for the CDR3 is TGTGCCTGGAGTCCCCAGGGAATCACTGAAGCTTTCTTT. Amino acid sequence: CAWSPQGITEAFF.

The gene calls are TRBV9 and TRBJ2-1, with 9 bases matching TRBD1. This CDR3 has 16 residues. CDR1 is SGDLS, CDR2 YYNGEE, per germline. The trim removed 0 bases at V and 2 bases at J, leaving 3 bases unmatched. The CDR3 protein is CASSVAGTGPYNEQFF. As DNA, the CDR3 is TGTGCCAGCAGCGTAGCCGGGACAGGGCCCTACAATGAGCAGTTCTTC.

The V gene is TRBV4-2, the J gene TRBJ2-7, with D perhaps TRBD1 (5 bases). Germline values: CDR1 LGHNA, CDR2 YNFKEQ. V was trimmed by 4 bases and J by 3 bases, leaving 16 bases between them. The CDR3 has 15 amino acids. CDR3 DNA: TGTGCCAGCAGCCCCTCCCCCAGGGTACTCTACGAGCAGTACTTC. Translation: CASSPSPRVLYEQYF.

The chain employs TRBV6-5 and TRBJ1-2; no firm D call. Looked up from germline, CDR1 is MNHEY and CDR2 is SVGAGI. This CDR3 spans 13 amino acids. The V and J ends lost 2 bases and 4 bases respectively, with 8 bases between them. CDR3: CASSYDTGYGYTF. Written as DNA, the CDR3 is TGTGCCAGCAGTTACGATACTGGCTATGGCTACACCTTC.